These 2 T cell receptor beta chains were sequenced from one sample in a study of blood T cell repertoires in COVID-19. TCRdb's table, derived via immunoSEQ multiplex PCR, lists solely in-frame clones and lacks some. The sample contains some 230,000 clones, 83% of which appear only once. Sequencing used peripheral blood. These receptors originate from a woman aged 45-60 years with acute or convalescent COVID-19.

The chain employs TRBV6-6 and TRBJ2-7; D unclear. CDR1 is MNHNY, CDR2 SVGAGI, per germline (reference sequence). The V and J ends lost 4 bases and 6 bases respectively, with 13 bases between them. There are 13 residues in the CDR3. The DNA for the CDR3 is TGTGCCAGCAGTTCCCTGGCTGTTCGCGAGCAGTACTTC. Its translation: CASSSLAVREQYF.

The V call is TRBV3-1 (or the pseudogene TRBV3-2), the J call TRBJ2-1; perhaps TRBD2 as D (7 bases). Germline V lookup: CDR1 LGHDT, CDR2 YNNKEL (reference sequence). V was pared by 7 bases and J by 2 bases, with 15 bases between. The CDR3 covers 15 residues. DNA of the CDR3: TGTGCCAGCACCTATAGGGGGGGGGCCTACAATGAGCAGTTCTTC. Translation gives CASTYRGGAYNEQFF.